This TCR beta chain was sequenced in a study of CD8 T cells in Susac syndrome. Study-level information: The sequenced Susac syndrome patients comprised roughly 6 with active disease and fewer than 10 in remission.

The ends were cut back, 8 bases at V and 5 bases at J, with 16 bases in the middle. From germline, CDR1 is SGDLS and CDR2 YYNGEE. The CDR3 is made up of 13 amino acids. Patients having Susac syndrome satisfied recently defined diagnostic criteria for definite or probable disease. Reverse transcription used about 0.45 to 1 ug RNA and random hexamers. A single record per CDR3 protein comes from TCRdb applying MiXCR to the immunoSEQ multiplex PCR reads. The data hold some 58,000 distinct CDR3 sequences, with 85% to 95% observed a single time. Source material: CD8+ T cells from PBMCs. The rearrangement joins TRBV9 to TRBJ1-1; D is unclear. This sequence was found in a human donor with Susac syndrome. The CDR3 loop reads CARSREAGTEAFF. DNA for the CDR3: TGTGCCAGAAGCCGCGAGGCCGGAACTGAAGCTTTCTTT.